These T cell receptor beta chains were read from a single sample in a study of OX40 agonist ivuxolimab in advanced cancers. Clones were read by immunoSEQ multiplex PCR, and TCRdb kept only the in-frame ones, dropping some. The sample lists tens of thousands of clones; around four fifths were seen once. The material was CD4+ or CD8+ T cells sorted from blood, obtained in a trial of the OX40 agonist ivuxolimab. Receptor source: an adult with an advanced solid tumor such as melanoma, head and neck, liver or kidney cancer. Each CDR3 is given with its conserved first and last residue. The D gene is left open where the match is weak. Where a row states a size, it is once, few, many or the class of an expanded clone; other rows omit it.

NA	TRBV7-9	NA	TRBJ1-1	CASSLRGTEAFF	TGTGCCAGCAGCTTGCGGGGCACTGAAGCTTTCTTT
NA	TRBV7-2	NA	TRBJ2-5	CASSSPNMGQYF	TGTGCCAGCAGCTCCCCCAATATGGGCCAGTACTTC
NA	TRBV21-1	NA	TRBJ2-1	CASPPEGPMDEQFF	TGTGCCAGCCCCCCCGAGGGGCCTATGGATGAGCAGTTCTTC
NA	TRBV6-1	NA	TRBJ1-5	CASSEWNQPQHF	TGTGCCAGCAGTGAATGGAATCAGCCCCAGCATTTT
NA	TRBV5-6	NA	TRBJ1-4	CASSSVSQGGEKLFF	TGTGCCAGCAGCTCGGTCTCTCAGGGCGGTGAAAAACTGTTTTTT
NA	TRBV5-1	NA	TRBJ1-1	CASSLAQTNTEAFF	TGCGCCAGCAGCTTGGCCCAAACGAACACTGAAGCTTTCTTT
NA	TRBV27	NA	TRBJ2-7	CASSALSGTYEQYF	TGTGCCAGCAGTGCCCTGTCAGGGACCTACGAGCAGTACTTC
once	TRBV19	TRBD2	TRBJ2-1	CASSSRGVAGSSYNEQFF	TGTGCCAGTAGTTCCCGCGGGGTAGCGGGTAGCTCCTACAATGAGCAGTTCTTC
NA	TRBV11-2	NA	TRBJ2-7	CASSSLGTPLYEQYF	TGTGCCAGCAGCTCCCTCGGGACCCCGCTCTACGAGCAGTACTTC
NA	TRBV21-1	NA	TRBJ1-1	CASSPRGPEAFF	TGTGCCAGCAGCCCGCGGGGCCCCGAAGCTTTCTTT
NA	TRBV6-1	NA	TRBJ1-1	CASSADRNTEAFF	TGTGCCAGCAGTGCTGACAGAAACACTGAAGCTTTCTTT
NA	TRBV2	TRBD1	TRBJ1-1	CASPVSRGQGASGAFF	TGTGCCAGCCCCGTTTCAAGGGGACAGGGCGCTTCGGGAGCTTTCTTT
NA	TRBV10-1	NA	TRBJ2-7	CASSSSPSSYEQYF	TGCGCCAGCAGCTCCTCTCCCAGTTCCTACGAGCAGTACTTC
NA	TRBV4-2	NA	TRBJ2-5	CASSQDPGSQETQYF	TGTGCCAGCAGCCAAGATCCCGGCAGTCAAGAGACCCAGTACTTC
few	TRBV30	TRBD1	TRBJ1-2	CAWSSGTGGYTF	TGTGCCTGGAGTTCCGGGACAGGTGGCTACACCTTC
NA	TRBV5-1	NA	TRBJ1-3	CASSGGDGLSSGNTIYF	TGCGCCAGCAGCGGGGGGGACGGTTTGAGCTCTGGAAACACCATATATTTT
NA	TRBV7-2	NA	TRBJ2-7	CASSSGLGMAGKFYEQYF	TGTGCCAGCAGCTCCGGGCTTGGGATGGCGGGAAAATTCTACGAGCAGTACTTC
NA	TRBV28	TRBD2	TRBJ2-3	CASLAGGPNTQYF	TGTGCCAGCCTAGCGGGAGGGCCTAATACGCAGTATTTT
NA	TRBV27	NA	TRBJ1-5	CASSPLQGSNQPQHF	TGTGCCAGCAGCCCCCTACAGGGTAGCAATCAGCCCCAGCATTTT
NA	TRBV4-1	NA	TRBJ2-3	CASSQDRVSDTQYF	TGCGCCAGCAGCCAAGATCGCGTGAGTGATACGCAGTATTTT
NA	TRBV6-6	NA	TRBJ2-5	CASSYSGGGEETQYF	TGTGCCAGCAGTTACTCGGGGGGCGGGGAGGAGACCCAGTACTTC
NA	TRBV7-9	NA	TRBJ1-3	CASSPPGVTSGNTIYF	TGTGCCAGCAGTCCTCCGGGGGTTACCTCTGGAAACACCATATATTTT
NA	TRBV4-1	TRBD2	TRBJ2-1	CASSQETQREWNEQFF	TGCGCCAGCAGCCAAGAGACCCAGCGGGAGTGGAATGAGCAGTTCTTC
NA	TRBV18	TRBD1	TRBJ2-7	CASSPSGGQGSYEQYF	TGTGCCAGCTCACCGTCCGGAGGACAGGGCTCCTACGAGCAGTACTTC
NA	TRBV5-4	TRBD2	TRBJ2-7	CASSLSLAGGHEQYF	TGTGCCAGCAGCTTGTCTCTAGCGGGAGGCCACGAGCAGTACTTC
NA	TRBV30	NA	TRBJ1-5	CAWSVLSQTQPQHF	TGTGCCTGGAGTGTTCTCTCCCAAACTCAGCCCCAGCATTTT
NA	TRBV5-1	NA	TRBJ2-1	CASSSLGGYNEQFF	TGCGCCAGCAGCTCCCTGGGCGGGTACAATGAGCAGTTCTTC
NA	TRBV2	NA	TRBJ2-2	CASKDGDTGELFF	TGTGCCAGCAAGGACGGAGACACCGGGGAGCTGTTTTTT
NA	TRBV4-1	NA	TRBJ2-7	CASSPYPETHPYEQYF	TGCGCCAGCAGCCCGTACCCGGAGACCCACCCCTACGAGCAGTACTTC
once	TRBV2	NA	TRBJ2-5	CASSEEAHQETQYF	TGTGCCAGCAGTGAAGAGGCCCACCAAGAGACCCAGTACTTC
once	TRBV5-1	TRBD1	TRBJ2-7	CASSPRTGSSYEQYF	TGCGCCAGCAGCCCAAGGACAGGGAGCTCCTACGAGCAGTACTTC
NA	TRBV7-2	NA	TRBJ1-1	CASSIGLVNTEAFF	TGTGCCAGCAGCATCGGGCTGGTGAACACTGAAGCTTTCTTT
NA	TRBV27	TRBD1	TRBJ2-7	CASSLGTGVSYEQYF	TGTGCCAGCAGTTTGGGGACAGGGGTATCCTACGAGCAGTACTTC
few	TRBV19	TRBD2	TRBJ2-7	CASSISSGTSGRSYEQYF	TGTGCCAGTAGTATAAGTTCCGGGACTAGCGGGAGGTCTTACGAGCAGTACTTC
few	TRBV6-1	TRBD1	TRBJ1-4	CASSGRMGQGEKLFF	TGTGCCAGCAGTGGAAGAATGGGACAGGGGGAAAAACTGTTTTTT
NA	TRBV10-3	NA	TRBJ2-7	CAIRDGSSYEQYF	TGTGCCATCAGGGACGGCAGCTCCTACGAGCAGTACTTC
NA	TRBV19	NA	TRBJ2-7	CASSMSQGTYEQYF	TGTGCCAGTAGTATGAGCCAGGGAACCTACGAGCAGTACTTC
NA	TRBV7-2	TRBD2	TRBJ2-5	CASSLPTSGETQYF	TGTGCCAGCAGCTTACCGACTAGCGGAGAGACCCAGTACTTC
NA	TRBV15	NA	TRBJ1-2	CATSRLDSLYGYTF	TGTGCCACCAGCAGACTAGACAGTCTCTATGGCTACACCTTC
NA	TRBV5-1	TRBD1	TRBJ1-4	CASSLGPAGGLSTNEKLFF	TGCGCCAGCAGCTTGGGCCCCGCAGGGGGCTTATCAACTAATGAAAAACTGTTTTTT
NA	TRBV6-6	NA	TRBJ2-2	CASSYLSRGTGELFF	TGTGCCAGCAGTTATTTGTCCAGGGGCACCGGGGAGCTGTTTTTT
NA	TRBV6-5	NA	TRBJ1-1	CASRSMTEAFF	TGTGCCAGCAGAAGTATGACTGAAGCTTTCTTT